The clone carrying this T cell receptor (beta chain) was observed a single time. These data belong to a study of cytomegalovirus exposure and HLA in healthy donors. CDR1 is SGHAT, CDR2 FQNNGV, per germline. This CDR3 contains 16 residues. Trimming took 1 base from V and 0 from J, leaving 10 bases between them. In the PCR, 60 Vbeta and 13 Jbeta primers were used. Only in-frame clones appear in the TCRdb table, and some are missing; sequencing was by immunoSEQ multiplex PCR. The table shows 210,000 or so clones, with more than 65% occurring only once. Sequencing input: PBMCs. This TCR was sampled from a man aged 18 to 29 in good health and CMV-seronegative. The genes are TRBV11-2 and TRBJ1-5; TRBD1 might be the D (5 bases). For the CDR3, the DNA is TGTGCCAGCAGCTTAGGCGACAGTAATAGCAATCAGCCCCAGCATTTT. It is translated as CASSLGDSNSNQPQHF.